The 8 T cell receptor beta chains below come from one sample, sequenced in a study of blood T cell repertoires in COVID-19. Measured with immunoSEQ multiplex PCR; TCRdb has only the in-frame clones, and not every one. The sample holds 88,000 or so clones; roughly 80% are singletons and the top ten take about 4.2%. Material for sequencing was peripheral blood. The source of these receptors is a man in his sixties with acute or convalescent COVID-19.

This clone was observed a handful of times. The chain recombines TRBV10-1 with TRBJ1-2; 10 bases fit TRBD1. The CDR3 runs to 15 residues. The V gene end was trimmed by 0 bases and the J gene end by 7 bases; junction bases not matched to a gene: 5. CDR1 WNHNN and CDR2 SYGVQD come from the germline V gene (reference sequence). In DNA, the CDR3 is TGCGCCAGCAGTGAGTCGGTGGGGACAGGGGTTGGCTACACCTTC. This gives the protein CASSESVGTGVGYTF.

This chain uses TRBV11-3 with TRBJ2-1; TRBD2 matches 11 bases. The CDR3 is made up of 16 amino acids. Germline V gene sequence: CDR1 SGHNT, CDR2 YENEEA. V shed 5 bases and J 8 bases; nucleotides not matched to a gene: 11. The CDR3 reads CASSKLAGERMDEQFF. DNA of the CDR3: TGTGCCAGCAGCAAACTAGCGGGGGAGCGTATGGATGAGCAGTTCTTC.

The V gene is TRBV5-8, the J gene TRBJ2-4; TRBD1 agrees at 7 bases. CDR3 length: 14 amino acids. Germline CDR1 reads SGHTS; CDR2 reads YDEGEE. The J segment lost 11 bases and the V segment lost 4 bases, leaving 12 bases of the junction unmatched. The DNA of the CDR3 is TGTGCCAGCAGCCCCAGAGGGGGCATCGTGTTTCAGTACTTC. Amino acid sequence: CASSPRGGIVFQYF. Full variable domain (rest looked up from reference TRBV5-8 and TRBJ2-4): EAGVTQSPTHLIKTRGQQATLRCSPISGHTSVYWYQQALGLGLQFLLWYDEGEERNRGNFPPRFSGRQFPNYSSELNVNALELEDSALYLCASSPRGGIVFQYFGAGTRLSVL.

This clone has a single count. The CDR3 protein is CASGRNTGELFF. CDR3 sequence (DNA): TGTGCCAGCGGGCGTAACACCGGGGAGCTGTTTTTT. The V call is TRBV6-6, the J call TRBJ2-2; D is unclear. CDR3 length: 12 residues. CDR1 MNHNY and CDR2 SVGAGI come from the germline V gene (reference sequence). The V end was cut by 8 bases, the J end by 2 bases, with 6 bases between.

This chain joins TRBV6-5 and TRBJ2-1; 13 bases agree with TRBD2. This CDR3 is built from 16 residues. Germline CDR1 is MNHEY and CDR2 is SVGAGI. V trimming: 2 bases; J trimming: 8 bases; junction bases outside the gene matches: 6. The CDR3 sequence is CASSYLGLAGVHEQFF. Written as DNA, the CDR3 is TGTGCCAGCAGTTACCTAGGACTAGCGGGAGTCCATGAGCAGTTCTTC.

J is TRBJ2-7 and V is TRBV5-6, with D perhaps matching TRBD2 (5 bases). The germline gives CDR1 SGHDT, CDR2 YYEEEE. The V gene lost 4 bases and the J gene lost 0 bases, with 5 bases spanning the gap. The CDR3 is 12 amino acids. As DNA, the CDR3 is TGTGCCAGCAGCGGGAGCTCCTACGAGCAGTACTTC. Its protein is CASSGSSYEQYF.

This chain connects TRBV6-5 to TRBJ1-2, with D unresolved. This CDR3 is 12 amino acids long. Trimming took 2 bases from V and 5 from J, leaving 6 bases between them. The germline V gene encodes CDR1 MNHEY and CDR2 SVGAGI. The CDR3 region is CASSYGQYGYTF. The CDR3 bases are TGTGCCAGCAGTTACGGGCAGTATGGCTACACCTTC.

The chain employs TRBV7-2 and TRBJ2-2, with D possibly being TRBD2 (6 bases). Germline CDR1 is SGHTA and CDR2 is FQGNSA. Trimming left V 3 bases short and J 6 bases short, with 8 bases between. This CDR3 is built from 13 residues. This chain's CDR3 is CASSFWRAGELFF. The CDR3 DNA is TGTGCCAGCAGCTTCTGGAGGGCCGGGGAGCTGTTTTTT.